This passage covers 32 T cell receptor beta chains from one sample sequenced in a study of Ad26.COV2.S vaccination and SARS-CoV-2 variants. Indicated treatment: around 19 received Ad26.COV2.S at low or high dose, single or two shots; roughly five received placebo; per-sample allocation not given. Sample collection was performed on day 63 after the first vaccine or placebo injection. Method: immunoSEQ multiplex PCR; TCRdb's copy keeps in-frame clones and lacks some. Altogether some 340,000 clones are present, about 86% being singletons, with the ten largest covering around 1.9%. The sample here was peripheral blood, taken in a trial of Ad26.COV2.S vaccine versus placebo. The receptors were gathered from a person aged 18-65 years who received the Ad26.COV2.S COVID-19 vaccine or a placebo.

This sequence joins TRBV7-2 and TRBJ1-5; 7 positions agree with TRBD1. The germline gives CDR1 SGHTA, CDR2 FQGNSA. This CDR3 region has 14 residues. After removal of 3 bases from V and 8 bases from J, the junction contained 7 bases not matched to a gene. The CDR3 nucleotides read TGTGCCAGCAGCTTGGACAGGACCCTTGAGCCCCAGCATTTT. Translated, it gives CASSLDRTLEPQHF.

The chain employs TRBV2 and TRBJ2-7, with D possibly being TRBD1 or TRBD2 (6 bases each). Germline CDR1 SNHLY, CDR2 FYNNEI. The CDR3 contains 16 residues. V was trimmed by 6 bases and J by 4 bases, leaving 22 bases between them. CDR3 coding DNA: TGTGCCAGCAGACCTAGGAGGGGACTCACAGGGTACGAGCAGTACTTC. It codes for CASRPRRGLTGYEQYF.

This clone was seen more than once but under ten times. CDR3 DNA: TGTGCCAGCAGCTTCGAGACGGTGATAGCTTTCTTT. Translating gives CASSFETVIAFF. This chain uses TRBV7-2 with TRBJ1-1; D call uncertain. Germline V gene data show CDR1 as SGHTA and CDR2 as FQGNSA. The V gene lost 3 bases and the J gene lost 10 bases, with 12 bases spanning the gap. This CDR3 spans 12 amino acids.

Points on this clone: At the DNA level, this CDR3 is encoded by other sequences in the same sample as well. The J gene is TRBJ1-2, the V gene TRBV18; 7 positions match TRBD1. J lost 2 bases, V lost 3 bases, and 3 bases had no gene match. Germline loops: CDR1 KGHSH, CDR2 LQKENI. CDR3 length: 14 amino acids. CDR3 sequence: CASSPQTGNYGYTF. The DNA for the CDR3 is TGTGCCAGCTCACCCCAGACAGGGAACTATGGCTACACCTTC.

V gene TRBV5-1 combines with J gene TRBJ1-2; unclear D gene. Per germline, CDR1 SGHRS and CDR2 YFSETQ. There are 13 residues in the CDR3. Trimming cost V 0 bases and J 5 bases, with 8 bases left between them. Here the CDR3 DNA reads TGCGCCAGCAGCTTGGAGGGAAGATATGGCTACACCTTC. It specifies CASSLEGRYGYTF. Looking up the rest from reference TRBV5-1 and TRBJ1-2 gives the full variable domain: KAGVTQTPRYLIKTRGQQVTLSCSPISGHRSVSWYQQTPGQGLQFLFEYFSETQRNKGNFPGRFSGRQFSNSRSEMNVSTLELGDSALYLCASSLEGRYGYTFGSGTRLTVV.

The chain recombines TRBV20-1 with TRBJ1-2; D is possibly TRBD1 (6 bases). From germline, CDR1 is DFQATT and CDR2 SNEGSKA (reference sequence). The CDR3 has 11 residues. CDR3 DNA: TGCAGCGGACAGCCTAACTATGGCTACACCTTC. It codes for CSGQPNYGYTF.

This clone was detected only once. The rearrangement joins TRBV9 to TRBJ1-2; 7 bases match TRBD1. This CDR3 has 15 residues. Germline values: CDR1 SGDLS, CDR2 YYNGEE. V was clipped by 2 bases and J by 0 bases; unmatched bases: 4. The CDR3 loop reads CASSVGQTANYGYTF. DNA of the CDR3: TGTGCCAGCAGCGTGGGACAGACAGCTAACTATGGCTACACCTTC. The variable domain in full, completed from reference TRBV9 and TRBJ1-2, reads DSGVTQTPKHLITATGQRVTLRCSPRSGDLSVYWYQQSLDQGLQFLIQYYNGEERAKGNILERFSAQQFPDLHSELNLSSLELGDSALYFCASSVGQTANYGYTFGSGTRLTVV.

This chain uses TRBV2 with TRBJ2-5, with 10 bases that match TRBD2. J was trimmed by 0 bases and V by 11 bases; bases with no gene match: 12. Germline loops: CDR1 SNHLY, CDR2 FYNNEI. This CDR3 has 16 residues. The CDR3 loop is CAVRRGLAGDQETQYF. CDR3 coding DNA: TGTGCCGTTCGCAGAGGGCTAGCGGGGGACCAAGAGACCCAGTACTTC.

The rearrangement joins TRBV6-5 to TRBJ2-6, with no clear D. This CDR3 is 16 amino acids long. Trimming stripped 2 bases from V and 0 bases from J, with 8 bases between. Germline CDR1 is MNHEY and CDR2 is SVGAGI. The CDR3 spells CASSYGLGSGANVLTF. For the CDR3, the DNA is TGTGCCAGCAGTTACGGTCTGGGCTCTGGGGCCAACGTCCTGACTTTC.

This sequence joins TRBV21-1 and TRBJ1-1; the D call TRBD1 from the table was never checked on the DNA. TRBV21-1 represents a pseudogene. CDR3 length: 16 amino acids. The CDR3 is CASSPLVQGENTEAFF. DNA of the CDR3: TGTGCCAGCAGCCCCCTGGTGCAGGGTGAGAACACTGAAGCTTTCTTT.

This clone was counted only a few times. The rearrangement links TRBV3-1 (or the pseudogene TRBV3-2) to TRBJ1-6; D ambiguous. This CDR3 comprises 12 residues. Germline V lookup: CDR1 LGHDT, CDR2 YNNKEL (reference sequence). V was pared by 3 bases and J by 6 bases, with 3 bases between. In nucleotides, the CDR3 is TGTGCCAGCAGCCACAGTAATTCACCCCTCCACTTT. The encoded protein is CASSHSNSPLHF.

J is TRBJ2-1 and V is TRBV4-1; D possibly corresponds to TRBD1 (6 bases). This CDR3 is 14 amino acids long. From germline, CDR1 is MGHRA and CDR2 YSYEKL. V was shortened by 5 bases and J by 4 bases, with 12 bases between the two germline ends. The CDR3 DNA sequence: TGCGCCAGCAGCTCCGGGACAACTTACAATGAGCAGTTCTTC. It translates to CASSSGTTYNEQFF.

In this sample, this clone turned up a few times. The rearrangement links TRBV7-2 to TRBJ1-1; perhaps TRBD1 as D (5 bases). The ends were cut back, 1 base at V and 2 bases at J, with 20 bases in the middle. Germline loops: CDR1 SGHTA, CDR2 FQGNSA. The CDR3 totals 18 residues. Written as DNA, the CDR3 is TGTGCCAGCAGCTTAGGTTCACGGCGGGGACGCTCCAACACTGAAGCTTTCTTT. Protein product: CASSLGSRRGRSNTEAFF. Complete variable domain (other parts from reference TRBV7-2 and TRBJ1-1): GAGVSQSPSNKVTEKGKDVELRCDPISGHTALYWYRQSLGQGLEFLIYFQGNSAPDKSGLPSDRFSAERTGGSVSTLTIQRTQQEDSAVYLCASSLGSRRGRSNTEAFFGQGTRLTVV.

This chain connects TRBV18 to TRBJ1-3, with a tentative D call TRBD1 (6 bases). V was cut by 0 bases and J by 0 bases, with 9 bases left in between. The V gene's germline CDR1 is KGHSH and CDR2 LQKENI. This CDR3 is built from 16 residues. CDR3 nucleotides: TGTGCCAGCTCACCACCACAGGGACCCTCTGGAAACACCATATATTTT. Protein product: CASSPPQGPSGNTIYF.

The chain uses TRBV7-2 and TRBJ2-1, with 8 bases aligning to TRBD2. The CDR3 covers 15 residues. Germline loops: CDR1 SGHTA, CDR2 FQGNSA. Trimming at V came to 5 bases and at J to 1 base, leaving 4 bases not matched to a gene. This chain's CDR3 is CASSSGGGSYNEQFF. Here the CDR3 DNA reads TGTGCCAGCAGCAGCGGGGGAGGTTCCTACAATGAGCAGTTCTTC. Based on the CDR3 plus reference TRBV7-2 and TRBJ2-1, the full variable domain is GAGVSQSPSNKVTEKGKDVELRCDPISGHTALYWYRQSLGQGLEFLIYFQGNSAPDKSGLPSDRFSAERTGGSVSTLTIQRTQQEDSAVYLCASSSGGGSYNEQFFGPGTRLTVL.

This chain connects TRBV5-6 to TRBJ1-1; no clear D. Germline assignment: CDR1 SGHDT and CDR2 YYEEEE. The CDR3 spans 16 residues. V shed 0 bases and J shed 2 bases, with 14 bases lying between them. The chain's CDR3 is CASSLASHFPNTEAFF. As DNA, the CDR3 is TGTGCCAGCAGCTTGGCCTCACATTTCCCTAACACTGAAGCTTTCTTT.

This clone was found once. V is TRBV18 and J is TRBJ1-6; D gene uncertain. CDR1 and CDR2 (germline): KGHSH, LQKENI. Trimming pared 0 bases from V and 0 bases from J, leaving 6 bases between. The CDR3 contains 16 residues. The CDR3 DNA is TGTGCCAGCTCACCACCGGCAGCCTCCTATAATTCACCCCTCCACTTT. Translating it yields CASSPPAASYNSPLHF. Full variable domain (missing parts from reference TRBV18 and TRBJ1-6): NAGVMQNPRHLVRRRGQEARLRCSPMKGHSHVYWYRQLPEEGLKFMVYLQKENIIDESGMPKERFSAEFPKEGPSILRIQQVVRGDSAAYFCASSPPAASYNSPLHFGNGTRLTVT.

As regards this clone: This specimen includes other DNA sequences encoding the same CDR3. This rearrangement joins TRBV9 to TRBJ1-6; TRBD1 might be the D (6 bases). The ends were cut back, 0 bases at V and 10 bases at J, with 14 bases in the middle. Germline CDR1 reads SGDLS; CDR2 reads YYNGEE. The CDR3 sequence is 15 residues long. CDR3 loop: CASSVGGQGGSPLHF. Written as DNA, the CDR3 is TGTGCCAGCAGCGTAGGGGGGCAGGGTGGATCACCCCTCCACTTT.

This chain joins TRBV5-6 and TRBJ2-7, with D uncertain. The V and J ends lost 0 bases and 0 bases respectively, with 13 bases between them. Germline loops: CDR1 SGHDT, CDR2 YYEEEE. This CDR3 region has 16 residues. The DNA of the CDR3 is TGTGCCAGCAGCTTGGTTACAGTGTCCAGCTCCTACGAGCAGTACTTC. This encodes CASSLVTVSSSYEQYF.

V and J are TRBV25-1 and TRBJ1-2, with unresolved D. Germline-derived CDR1 and CDR2 are MGHDK and SYGVNS. Trimming pared 3 bases from V and 4 bases from J, leaving 9 bases between. The CDR3 loop spans 13 amino acids. The CDR3 protein is CASSDAGRYGYTF. Here the CDR3 DNA reads TGTGCCAGCAGTGACGCGGGTCGCTATGGCTACACCTTC.

V gene TRBV3-1 (or the pseudogene TRBV3-2) combines with J gene TRBJ2-5; no firm D call. This CDR3 contains 14 residues. Per the germline V gene, CDR1 is LGHDT and CDR2 is YNNKEL (reference sequence). Trimming took 4 bases from V and 5 from J, leaving 14 bases between them. CDR3 DNA sequence: TGTGCCAGCAGCCCCCCCGGGTTCTCGGAGACCCAGTACTTC. This sequence encodes CASSPPGFSETQYF.

V and J are TRBV7-9 and TRBJ2-2; D remains ambiguous. CDR3 length: 15 amino acids. The V gene lost 7 bases and the J gene lost 1 base, with 13 bases spanning the gap. The germline V gene has CDR1 SEHNR and CDR2 FQNEAQ (reference sequence). This chain's CDR3 is CASTVGHGNTGELFF. The CDR3 DNA reads as TGTGCCAGCACCGTAGGGCACGGGAACACCGGGGAGCTGTTTTTT.

A word on this clone: The same CDR3 also results from other DNA sequences found in this sample. The chain joins TRBV9 to TRBJ1-2; D remains ambiguous. Germline V CDR1 and CDR2: SGDLS, YYNGEE. Trimming removed 2 bases from V and 2 bases from J, with 1 base in between. The CDR3 sequence is 11 residues long. The CDR3 protein is CASSVNYGYTF. CDR3 DNA sequence: TGTGCCAGCAGCGTCAACTATGGCTACACCTTC.

The chain is built from TRBV6-5 and TRBJ1-5; D not resolved. The CDR3 is 15 residues long. The germline CDR1 and CDR2 sequences are MNHEY and SVGAGI. V gave up 4 bases and J gave up 0 bases, with 10 bases separating them. Here the CDR3 DNA reads TGTGCCAGCAGTTCGACCCCATATAGCAATCAGCCCCAGCATTTT. This encodes CASSSTPYSNQPQHF.

This chain joins TRBV6-5 and TRBJ2-7; 10 bases line up with TRBD2. This CDR3 region has 14 residues. V dropped 5 bases and J dropped 9; count of bases not matched to a gene: 10. Germline CDR1 is MNHEY and CDR2 is SVGAGI. Here the CDR3 reads CASSPLAGVFWQYF. In DNA, the CDR3 is TGTGCCAGCAGTCCCCTAGCGGGGGTATTCTGGCAGTACTTC.

CDR3: CASSQWRLGTVEAFF. The DNA of the CDR3 is TGTGCCAGCAGCCAATGGAGACTCGGGACAGTGGAAGCTTTCTTT. The rearrangement links TRBV5-6 to TRBJ1-1; 7 nucleotides align to TRBD1. Germline CDR1 is SGHDT and CDR2 is YYEEEE. The trim removed 4 bases at V and 8 bases at J, leaving 14 bases unmatched. The CDR3 totals 15 residues. The variable domain in full, with the rest retrieved from reference TRBV5-6 and TRBJ1-1, is DAGVTQSPTHLIKTRGQQVTLRCSPKSGHDTVSWYQQALGQGPQFIFQYYEEEERQRGNFPDRFSGHQFPNYSSELNVNALLLGDSALYLCASSQWRLGTVEAFFGQGTRLTVV.

This clone came up a few times. The CDR3 bases are TGTGCCAGCAGTGTAAGTCTCAACGACTACGAGCAGTACTTC. This gives the protein CASSVSLNDYEQYF. The V and J genes are TRBV25-1 and TRBJ2-7; the D is unclear. The length of the CDR3 is 14 residues. Germline CDR1 and CDR2: MGHDK and SYGVNS. The ends were cut back, 4 bases at V and 3 bases at J, with 13 bases in the middle.

This clone was observed once. V and J are TRBV30 and TRBJ1-1, with 7 bases that match TRBD1. The CDR3 is made up of 13 amino acids. The V gene's germline CDR1 is GTSNPN and CDR2 SVGIG (reference sequence). V lost 2 bases and J lost 6; bases outside the gene matches: 6. The CDR3 DNA sequence: TGTGCCTGGAGTAGGGCAGGGGGGGCTGAAGCTTTCTTT. It encodes CAWSRAGGAEAFF. Combining the CDR3 with reference TRBV30 and TRBJ1-1 gives the whole variable domain SQTIHQWPATLVQPVGSPLSLECTVEGTSNPNLYWYRQAAGRGLQLLFYSVGIGQISSEVPQNLSASRPQDRQFILSSKKLLLSDSGFYLCAWSRAGGAEAFFGQGTRLTVV.

Concerning this clone: This sample also contains other DNA sequences that code for the same CDR3. The genes are TRBV3-1 (or the pseudogene TRBV3-2) and TRBJ1-3; D remains unclear. The germline V gene has CDR1 LGHDT and CDR2 YNNKEL (reference sequence). Trimming removed 0 bases from V and 5 bases from J, with 2 bases in between. CDR3 length equals 12 residues. CDR3 region: CASSQERNTIYF. CDR3 DNA: TGTGCCAGCAGCCAAGAGCGAAACACCATATATTTT.

The chain joins TRBV18 to TRBJ1-4; 9 nucleotides line up with TRBD1. Germline CDR1 is KGHSH and CDR2 is LQKENI. The CDR3 sequence is 13 residues long. J gave up 8 bases and V 6 bases, and 4 bases lay outside the gene matches. CDR3 loop: CASSDRGKEKLFF. The CDR3 coding sequence is TGTGCCAGCTCGGACAGGGGCAAAGAAAAACTGTTTTTT.

The chain joins TRBV12-3 or TRBV12-4 to TRBJ2-2; the D gene is possibly TRBD1 (5 bases). This CDR3 contains 13 residues. V was clipped by 5 bases and J by 4 bases, with 8 bases between them. The CDR3 protein is CASSRQFTGELFF. In nucleotides, the CDR3 is TGTGCCAGCAGTCGACAGTTCACCGGGGAGCTGTTTTTT.

This clone appeared once. The same CDR3 also results from other DNA sequences found in this sample. The chain recombines TRBV7-9 with TRBJ1-5; D unclear. Germline CDR1 SEHNR, CDR2 FQNEAQ (reference sequence). The V end lost 0 bases, the J end lost 7 bases, and 10 bases lay between the germline ends. The CDR3 spans 14 residues. CDR3 in amino acids: CASSLAGSGQPQHF. In DNA form, the CDR3 reads TGTGCCAGCAGCTTAGCGGGATCCGGGCAGCCCCAGCATTTT.